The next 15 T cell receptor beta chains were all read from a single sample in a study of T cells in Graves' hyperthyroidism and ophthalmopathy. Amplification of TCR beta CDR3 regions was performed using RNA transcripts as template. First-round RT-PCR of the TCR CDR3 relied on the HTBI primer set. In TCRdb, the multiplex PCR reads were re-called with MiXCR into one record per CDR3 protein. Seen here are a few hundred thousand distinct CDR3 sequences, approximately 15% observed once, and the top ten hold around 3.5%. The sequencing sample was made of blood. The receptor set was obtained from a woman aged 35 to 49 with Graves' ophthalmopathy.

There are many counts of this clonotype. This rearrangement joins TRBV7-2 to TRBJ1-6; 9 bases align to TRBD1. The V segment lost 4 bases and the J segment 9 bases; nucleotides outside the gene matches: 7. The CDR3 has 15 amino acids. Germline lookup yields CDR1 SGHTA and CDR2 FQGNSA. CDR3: CASSSPGTGTSPLHF. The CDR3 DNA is TGTGCCAGCAGCTCACCCGGGACAGGGACTTCACCCCTCCACTTT.

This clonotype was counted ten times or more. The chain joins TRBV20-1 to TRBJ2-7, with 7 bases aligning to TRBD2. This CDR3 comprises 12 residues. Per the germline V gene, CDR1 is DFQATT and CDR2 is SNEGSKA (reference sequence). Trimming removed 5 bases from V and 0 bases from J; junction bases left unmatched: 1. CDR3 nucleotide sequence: TGCAGTGCTGGCGGGAGCTCCTACGAGCAGTACTTC. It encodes CSAGGSSYEQYF.

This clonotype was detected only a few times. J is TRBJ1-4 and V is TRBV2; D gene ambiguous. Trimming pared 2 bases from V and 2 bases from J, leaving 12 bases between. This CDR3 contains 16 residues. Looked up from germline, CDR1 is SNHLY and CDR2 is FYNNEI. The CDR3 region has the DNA TGTGCCAGCAGTGAACGAGAGGGTTCCACTAATGAAAAACTGTTTTTT. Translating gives CASSEREGSTNEKLFF.

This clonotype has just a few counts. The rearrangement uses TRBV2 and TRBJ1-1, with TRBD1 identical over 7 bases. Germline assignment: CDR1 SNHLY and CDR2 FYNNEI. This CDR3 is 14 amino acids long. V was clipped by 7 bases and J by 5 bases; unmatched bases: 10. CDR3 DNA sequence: TGTGCCAGCAATGTGGACAGGAGCGGTACTGAAGCTTTCTTT. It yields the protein CASNVDRSGTEAFF.

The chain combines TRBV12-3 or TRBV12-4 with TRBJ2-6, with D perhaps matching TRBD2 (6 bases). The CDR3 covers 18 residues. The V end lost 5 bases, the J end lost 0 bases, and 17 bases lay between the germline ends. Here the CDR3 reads CASSRRVGGISGANVLTF. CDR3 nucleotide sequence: TGTGCCAGCAGTCGCCGCGTGGGGGGAATCTCTGGGGCCAACGTCCTGACTTTC.

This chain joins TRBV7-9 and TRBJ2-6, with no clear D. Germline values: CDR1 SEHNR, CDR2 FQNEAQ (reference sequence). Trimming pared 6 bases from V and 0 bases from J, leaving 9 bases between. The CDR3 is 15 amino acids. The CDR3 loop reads CASSRLSSGANVLTF. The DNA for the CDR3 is TGTGCCAGCAGTCGCTTAAGCTCTGGGGCCAACGTCCTGACTTTC.

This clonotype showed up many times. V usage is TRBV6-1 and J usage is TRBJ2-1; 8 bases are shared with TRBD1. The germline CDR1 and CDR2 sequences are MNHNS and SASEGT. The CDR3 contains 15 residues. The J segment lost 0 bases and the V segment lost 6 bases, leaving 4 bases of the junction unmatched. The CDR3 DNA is TGTGCCAGCAGCACCGACAGGGGCTCCTACAATGAGCAGTTCTTC. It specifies CASSTDRGSYNEQFF.

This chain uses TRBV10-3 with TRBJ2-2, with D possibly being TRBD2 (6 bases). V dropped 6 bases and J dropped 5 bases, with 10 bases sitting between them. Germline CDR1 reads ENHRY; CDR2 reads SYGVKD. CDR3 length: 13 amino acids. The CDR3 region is CAIRVGGTGELFF. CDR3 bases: TGTGCCATCAGGGTAGGAGGGACCGGGGAGCTGTTTTTT.

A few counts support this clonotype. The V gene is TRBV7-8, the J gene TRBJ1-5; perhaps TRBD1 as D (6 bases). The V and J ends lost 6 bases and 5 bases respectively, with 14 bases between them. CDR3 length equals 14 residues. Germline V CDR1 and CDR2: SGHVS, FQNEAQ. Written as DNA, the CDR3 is TGTGCCAGCAGTCAACAGGGACCGCATCAGCCCCAGCATTTT. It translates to CASSQQGPHQPQHF.

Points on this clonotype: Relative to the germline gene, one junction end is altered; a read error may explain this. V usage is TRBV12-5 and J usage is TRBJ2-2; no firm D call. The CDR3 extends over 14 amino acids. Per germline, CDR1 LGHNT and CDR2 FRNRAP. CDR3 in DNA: TGTGCTAATGGTTCCCCCACAGTCACCGGGGAGCTGTTTTTT. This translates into CANGSPTVTGELFF.

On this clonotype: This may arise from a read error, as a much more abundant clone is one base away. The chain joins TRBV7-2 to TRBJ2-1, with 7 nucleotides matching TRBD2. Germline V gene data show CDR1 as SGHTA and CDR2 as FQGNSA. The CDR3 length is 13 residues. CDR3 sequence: CASSSSGYNERFF. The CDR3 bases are TGTGCCAGCAGCTCTAGCGGTTACAATGAGCGGTTCTTC.

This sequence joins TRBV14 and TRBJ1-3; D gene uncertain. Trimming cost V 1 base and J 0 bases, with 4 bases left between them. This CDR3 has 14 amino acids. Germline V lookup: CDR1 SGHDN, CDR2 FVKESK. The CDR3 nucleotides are TGTGCCAGCAGCCAAGCCGGCTCTGGAAACACCATATATTTT. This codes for CASSQAGSGNTIYF.

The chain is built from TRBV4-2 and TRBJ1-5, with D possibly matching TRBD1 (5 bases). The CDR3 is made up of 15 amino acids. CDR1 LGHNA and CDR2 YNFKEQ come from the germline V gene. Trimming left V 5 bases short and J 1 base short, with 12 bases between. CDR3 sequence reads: CASSWDSASNQPQHF. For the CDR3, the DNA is TGTGCCAGCAGCTGGGACTCTGCAAGCAATCAGCCCCAGCATTTT.

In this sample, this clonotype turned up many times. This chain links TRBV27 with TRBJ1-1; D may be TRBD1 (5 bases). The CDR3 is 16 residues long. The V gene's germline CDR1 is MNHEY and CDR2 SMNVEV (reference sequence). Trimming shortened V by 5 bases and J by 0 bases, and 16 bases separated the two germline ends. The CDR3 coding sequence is TGTGCCAGCAGTCAAAACTTGGGACGGTTGAACACTGAAGCTTTCTTT. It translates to CASSQNLGRLNTEAFF.

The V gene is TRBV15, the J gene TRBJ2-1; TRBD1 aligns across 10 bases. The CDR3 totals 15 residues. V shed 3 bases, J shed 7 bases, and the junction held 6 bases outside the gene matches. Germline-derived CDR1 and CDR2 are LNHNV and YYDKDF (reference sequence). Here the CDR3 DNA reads TGTGCCACCAGCAGTACCGGGACAGGGGTAAATGAGCAGTTCTTC. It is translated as CATSSTGTGVNEQFF.